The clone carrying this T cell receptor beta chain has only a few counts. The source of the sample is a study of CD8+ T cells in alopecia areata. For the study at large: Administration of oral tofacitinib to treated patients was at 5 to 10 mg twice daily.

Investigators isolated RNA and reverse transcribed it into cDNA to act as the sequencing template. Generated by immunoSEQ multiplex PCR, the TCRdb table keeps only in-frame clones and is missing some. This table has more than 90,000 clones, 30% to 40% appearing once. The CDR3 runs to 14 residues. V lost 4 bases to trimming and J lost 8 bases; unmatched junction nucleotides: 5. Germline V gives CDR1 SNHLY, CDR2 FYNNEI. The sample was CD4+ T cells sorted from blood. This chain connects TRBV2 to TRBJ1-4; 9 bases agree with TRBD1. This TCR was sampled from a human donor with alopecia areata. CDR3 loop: CASSATGGTEKLFF. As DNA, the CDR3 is TGTGCCAGCAGTGCCACAGGGGGCACGGAAAAACTGTTTTTT.